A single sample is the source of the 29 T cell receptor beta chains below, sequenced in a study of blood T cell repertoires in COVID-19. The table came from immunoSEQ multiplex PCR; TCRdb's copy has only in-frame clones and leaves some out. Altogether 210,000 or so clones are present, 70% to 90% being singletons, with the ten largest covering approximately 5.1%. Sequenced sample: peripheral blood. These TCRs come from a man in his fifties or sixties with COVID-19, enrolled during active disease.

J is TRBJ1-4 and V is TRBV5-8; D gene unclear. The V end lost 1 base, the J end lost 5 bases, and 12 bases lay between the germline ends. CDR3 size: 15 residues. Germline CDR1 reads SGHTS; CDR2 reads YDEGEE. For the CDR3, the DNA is TGTGCCAGCAGCTTGTTGGGAGGATCGAATGAAAAACTGTTTTTT. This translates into CASSLLGGSNEKLFF.

This CDR3 is CATGTLNEAFF. The DNA of the CDR3 is TGTGCCACTGGGACACTCAATGAAGCTTTCTTT. V and J are TRBV28 and TRBJ1-1, with D maybe TRBD1 (6 bases). The length of the CDR3 is 11 residues. V lost 10 bases and J 7 bases, leaving 13 bases between the germline ends. The V gene's germline CDR1 is MDHEN and CDR2 SYDVKM. The entire variable domain, with the rest obtained from reference TRBV28 and TRBJ1-1, is as follows: DVKVTQSSRYLVKRTGEKVFLECVQDMDHENMFWYRQDPGLGLRLIYFSYDVKMKEKGDIPEGYSVSREKKERFSLILESASTNQTSMYLCATGTLNEAFFGQGTRLTVV.

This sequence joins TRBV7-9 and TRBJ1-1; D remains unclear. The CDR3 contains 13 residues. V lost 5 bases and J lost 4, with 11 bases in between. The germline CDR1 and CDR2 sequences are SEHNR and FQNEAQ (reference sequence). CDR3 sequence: CASSPFYGTEAFF. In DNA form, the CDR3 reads TGTGCCAGCAGCCCCTTTTACGGCACTGAAGCTTTCTTT.

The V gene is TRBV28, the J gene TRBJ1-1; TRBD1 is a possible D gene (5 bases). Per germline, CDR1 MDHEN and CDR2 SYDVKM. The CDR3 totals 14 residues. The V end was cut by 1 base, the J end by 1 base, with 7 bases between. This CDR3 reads CASSLSTGNTEAFF. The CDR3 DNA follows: TGTGCCAGCAGTTTATCAACAGGGAACACTGAAGCTTTCTTT.

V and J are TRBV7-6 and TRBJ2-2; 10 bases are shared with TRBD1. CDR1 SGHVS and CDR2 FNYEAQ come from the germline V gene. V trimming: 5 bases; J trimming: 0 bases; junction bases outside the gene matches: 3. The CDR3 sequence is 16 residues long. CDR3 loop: CASSNGQGANTGELFF. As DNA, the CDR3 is TGTGCCAGCAGCAACGGACAGGGGGCGAACACCGGGGAGCTGTTTTTT.

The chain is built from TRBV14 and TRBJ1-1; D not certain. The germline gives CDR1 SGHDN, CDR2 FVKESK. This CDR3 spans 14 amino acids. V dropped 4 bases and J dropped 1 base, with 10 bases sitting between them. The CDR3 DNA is TGTGCCAGCAGCCCACAGATCGCGAACACTGAAGCTTTCTTT. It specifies CASSPQIANTEAFF. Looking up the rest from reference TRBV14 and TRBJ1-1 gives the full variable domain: EAGVTQFPSHSVIEKGQTVTLRCDPISGHDNLYWYRRVMGKEIKFLLHFVKESKQDESGMPNNRFLAERTGGTYSTLKVQPAELEDSGVYFCASSPQIANTEAFFGQGTRLTVV.

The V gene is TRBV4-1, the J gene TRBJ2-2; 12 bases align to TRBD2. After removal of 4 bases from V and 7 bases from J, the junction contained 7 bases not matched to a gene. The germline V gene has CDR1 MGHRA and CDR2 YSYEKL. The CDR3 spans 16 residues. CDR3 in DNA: TGCGCCAGCAGCCCTACTAGCGGGGGGAGCGACGGGGAGCTGTTTTTT. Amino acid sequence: CASSPTSGGSDGELFF.

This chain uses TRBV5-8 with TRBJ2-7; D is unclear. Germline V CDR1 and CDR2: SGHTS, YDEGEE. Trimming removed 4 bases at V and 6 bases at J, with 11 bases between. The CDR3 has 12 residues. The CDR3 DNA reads TGTGCCAGCAGCCCAAGACTTCTCGAGCAGTACTTC. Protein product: CASSPRLLEQYF.

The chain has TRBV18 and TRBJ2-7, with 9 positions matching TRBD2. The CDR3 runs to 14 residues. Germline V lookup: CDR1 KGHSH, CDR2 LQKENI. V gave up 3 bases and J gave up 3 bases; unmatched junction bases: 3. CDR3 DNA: TGTGCCAGCTCACCGGGACTAGCAAACTACGAGCAGTACTTC. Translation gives CASSPGLANYEQYF. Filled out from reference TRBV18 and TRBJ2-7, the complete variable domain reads NAGVMQNPRHLVRRRGQEARLRCSPMKGHSHVYWYRQLPEEGLKFMVYLQKENIIDESGMPKERFSAEFPKEGPSILRIQQVVRGDSAAYFCASSPGLANYEQYFGPGTRLTVT.

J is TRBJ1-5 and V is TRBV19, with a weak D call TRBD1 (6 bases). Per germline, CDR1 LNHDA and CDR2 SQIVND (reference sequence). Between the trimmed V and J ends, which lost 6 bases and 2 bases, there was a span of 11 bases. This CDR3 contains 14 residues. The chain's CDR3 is CASSRGWGNQPQHF. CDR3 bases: TGTGCCAGTAGCAGGGGTTGGGGCAATCAGCCCCAGCATTTT.

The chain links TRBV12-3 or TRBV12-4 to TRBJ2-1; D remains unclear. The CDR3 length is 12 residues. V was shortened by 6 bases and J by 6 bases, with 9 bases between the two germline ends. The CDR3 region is CASSPTTNEQFF. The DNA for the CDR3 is TGTGCCAGCAGCCCGACAACCAATGAGCAGTTCTTC.

The CDR3 region is CASSYRPTSAQETQYF. The DNA for the CDR3 is TGTGCCAGCAGTTACAGGCCTACTAGCGCCCAAGAGACCCAGTACTTC. The rearrangement uses TRBV6-5 and TRBJ2-5, with 7 nucleotides matching TRBD2. CDR3 size: 16 residues. In germline, CDR1 is MNHEY, CDR2 SVGAGI. The V and J ends lost 2 bases and 1 base, in that order; junction bases with no gene match: 7.

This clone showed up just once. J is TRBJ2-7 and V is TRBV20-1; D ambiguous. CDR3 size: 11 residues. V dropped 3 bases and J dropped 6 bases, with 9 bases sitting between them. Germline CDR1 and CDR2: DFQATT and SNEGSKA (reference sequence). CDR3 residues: CSASVSGEQYF. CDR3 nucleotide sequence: TGCAGTGCTAGCGTCTCCGGCGAGCAGTACTTC.

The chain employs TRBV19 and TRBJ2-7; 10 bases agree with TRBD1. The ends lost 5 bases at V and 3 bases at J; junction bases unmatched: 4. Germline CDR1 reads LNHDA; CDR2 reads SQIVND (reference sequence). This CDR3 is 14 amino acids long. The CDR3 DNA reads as TGTGCCAGTAGTTCCGGGACAGGGGTCTACGAGCAGTACTTC. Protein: CASSSGTGVYEQYF. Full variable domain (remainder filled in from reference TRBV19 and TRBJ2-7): DGGITQSPKYLFRKEGQNVTLSCEQNLNHDAMYWYRQDPGQGLRLIYYSQIVNDFQKGDIAEGYSVSREKKESFPLTVTSAQKNPTAFYLCASSSGTGVYEQYFGPGTRLTVT.

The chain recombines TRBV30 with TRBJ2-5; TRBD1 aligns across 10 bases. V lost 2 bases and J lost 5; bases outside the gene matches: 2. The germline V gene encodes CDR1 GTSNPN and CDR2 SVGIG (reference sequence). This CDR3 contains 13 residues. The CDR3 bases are TGTGCCTGGAGTAGGGACAGGGGCGAGACCCAGTACTTC. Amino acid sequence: CAWSRDRGETQYF.

The CDR3 nucleotides read TGTGCCATCAGTGATGAAGCGACCCCCCGGGAGGAGACCCAGTACTTC. It codes for CAISDEATPREETQYF. This chain joins TRBV10-3 and TRBJ2-5; weak D call: TRBD2 (6 bases). Trimming removed 3 bases from V and 5 bases from J, with 19 bases in between. The CDR3 runs to 16 residues. Germline V CDR1 and CDR2: ENHRY, SYGVKD.

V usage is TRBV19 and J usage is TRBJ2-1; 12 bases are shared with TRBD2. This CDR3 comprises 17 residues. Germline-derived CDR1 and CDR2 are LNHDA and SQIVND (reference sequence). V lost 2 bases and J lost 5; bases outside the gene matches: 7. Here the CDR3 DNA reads TGTGCCAGTAGTATAAGGGTCCTAGCGGGGGGGAACAATGAGCAGTTCTTC. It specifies CASSIRVLAGGNNEQFF. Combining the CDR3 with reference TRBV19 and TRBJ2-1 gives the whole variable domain DGGITQSPKYLFRKEGQNVTLSCEQNLNHDAMYWYRQDPGQGLRLIYYSQIVNDFQKGDIAEGYSVSREKKESFPLTVTSAQKNPTAFYLCASSIRVLAGGNNEQFFGPGTRLTVL.

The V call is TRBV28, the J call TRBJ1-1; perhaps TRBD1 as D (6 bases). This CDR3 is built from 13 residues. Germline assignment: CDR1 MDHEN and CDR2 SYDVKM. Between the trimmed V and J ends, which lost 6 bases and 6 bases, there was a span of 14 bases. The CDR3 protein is CASRPEQGPEAFF. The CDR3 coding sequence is TGTGCCAGCAGACCCGAACAGGGACCTGAAGCTTTCTTT.

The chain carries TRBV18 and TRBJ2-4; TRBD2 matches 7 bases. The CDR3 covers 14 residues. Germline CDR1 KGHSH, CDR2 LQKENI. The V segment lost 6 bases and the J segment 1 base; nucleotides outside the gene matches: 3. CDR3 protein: CASSVGRAKNIQYF. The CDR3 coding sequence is TGTGCCAGCTCCGTCGGGAGGGCCAAAAACATTCAGTACTTC. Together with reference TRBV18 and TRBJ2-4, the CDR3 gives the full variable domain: NAGVMQNPRHLVRRRGQEARLRCSPMKGHSHVYWYRQLPEEGLKFMVYLQKENIIDESGMPKERFSAEFPKEGPSILRIQQVVRGDSAAYFCASSVGRAKNIQYFGAGTRLSVL.

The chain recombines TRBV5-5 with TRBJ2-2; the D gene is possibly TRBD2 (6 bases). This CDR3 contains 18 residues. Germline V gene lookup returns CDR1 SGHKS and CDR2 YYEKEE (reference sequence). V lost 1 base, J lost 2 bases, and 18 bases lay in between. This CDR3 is CASSLPPGVRYNTGELFF. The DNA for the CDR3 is TGTGCCAGCAGCTTGCCCCCGGGGGTTCGGTATAACACCGGGGAGCTGTTTTTT.

CDR3 DNA sequence: TGTGCCAGCTCATTCGGGGGACAGGGAGAGACCCAGTACTTC. Residues: CASSFGGQGETQYF. The chain combines TRBV2 with TRBJ2-5, with 9 bases that match TRBD1. V gave up 8 bases and J gave up 4 bases; unmatched junction bases: 8. The germline gives CDR1 SNHLY, CDR2 FYNNEI. The CDR3 runs 14 residues.

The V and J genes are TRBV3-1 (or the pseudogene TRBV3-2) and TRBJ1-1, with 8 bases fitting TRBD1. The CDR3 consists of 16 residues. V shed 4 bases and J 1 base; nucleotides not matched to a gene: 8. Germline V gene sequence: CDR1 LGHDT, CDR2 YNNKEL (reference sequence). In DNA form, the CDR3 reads TGTGCCAGCAGCCCGACCTCGGGACAGGCGAACACTGAAGCTTTCTTT. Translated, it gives CASSPTSGQANTEAFF.

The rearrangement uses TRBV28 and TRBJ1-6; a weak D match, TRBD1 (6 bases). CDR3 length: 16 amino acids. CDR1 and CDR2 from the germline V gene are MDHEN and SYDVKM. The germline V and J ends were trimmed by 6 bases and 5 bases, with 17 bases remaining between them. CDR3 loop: CASSPSGGPNNSPLHF. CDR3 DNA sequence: TGTGCCAGCAGCCCTTCCGGGGGGCCCAATAATTCACCCCTCCACTTT.

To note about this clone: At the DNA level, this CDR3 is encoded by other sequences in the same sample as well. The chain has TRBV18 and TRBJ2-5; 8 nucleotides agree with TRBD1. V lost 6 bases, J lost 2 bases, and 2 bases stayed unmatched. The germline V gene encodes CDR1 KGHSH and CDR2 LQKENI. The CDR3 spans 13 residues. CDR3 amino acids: CASSRDRQETQYF. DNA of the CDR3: TGTGCCAGCTCTAGGGACAGGCAAGAGACCCAGTACTTC.

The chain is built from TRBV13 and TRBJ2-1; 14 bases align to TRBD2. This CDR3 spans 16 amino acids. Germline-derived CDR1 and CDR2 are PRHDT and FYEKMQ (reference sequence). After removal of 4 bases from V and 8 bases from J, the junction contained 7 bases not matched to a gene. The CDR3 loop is CASSSRLAGGLYEQFF. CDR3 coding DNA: TGTGCCAGCAGCTCCCGACTAGCGGGGGGGCTCTATGAGCAGTTCTTC.

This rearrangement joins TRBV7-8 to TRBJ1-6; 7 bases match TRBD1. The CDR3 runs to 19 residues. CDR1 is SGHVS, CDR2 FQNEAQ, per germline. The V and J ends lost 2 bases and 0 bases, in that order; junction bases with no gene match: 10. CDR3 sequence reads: CASSLIGGTGVSYNSPLHF. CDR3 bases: TGTGCCAGCAGCTTAATAGGGGGAACAGGGGTCTCCTATAATTCACCCCTCCACTTT.

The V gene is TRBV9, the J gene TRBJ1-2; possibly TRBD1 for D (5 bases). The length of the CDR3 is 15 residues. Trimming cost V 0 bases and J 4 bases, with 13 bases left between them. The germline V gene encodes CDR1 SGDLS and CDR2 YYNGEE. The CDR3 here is CASSVVGGVSYGYTF. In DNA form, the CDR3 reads TGTGCCAGCAGCGTAGTTGGGGGGGTTAGCTATGGCTACACCTTC.

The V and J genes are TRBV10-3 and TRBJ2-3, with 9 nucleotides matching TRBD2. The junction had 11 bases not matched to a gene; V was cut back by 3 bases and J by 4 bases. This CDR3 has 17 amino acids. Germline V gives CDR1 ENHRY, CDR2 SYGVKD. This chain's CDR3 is CAISDQRGGLAPDTQYF. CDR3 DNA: TGTGCCATCAGTGACCAAAGAGGGGGACTAGCACCAGATACGCAGTATTTT.

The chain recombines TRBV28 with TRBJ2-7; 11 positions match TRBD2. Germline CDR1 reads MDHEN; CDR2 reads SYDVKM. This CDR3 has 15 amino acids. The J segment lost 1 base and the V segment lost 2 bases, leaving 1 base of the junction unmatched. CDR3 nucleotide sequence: TGTGCCAGCAGTTTAATAGCGGGGGGGTCCTACGAGCAGTACTTC. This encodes CASSLIAGGSYEQYF.